Included here is one T cell receptor (beta chain) sequence, with context. What it recognizes is unknown. Unique molecular identifiers were built into the TCR beta cDNA libraries. Yield was roughly 500,000 cDNA molecules from around 0.96 to 9.9 million T cells. TCRdb called the PCR reads again in MiXCR, with one record for every CDR3 protein. The sample shows 600,000 to 750,000 distinct CDR3 sequences, around 64% of them seen only once. These data are taken from a study of post-analysis software for immune sequencing data. As for the study in general: Included among the disease courses, which were recorded for the cohort, were relapsing-remitting, secondary progressive and progressive-relapsing multiple sclerosis. The study, taken as a whole, reports: Patients showed TRBV5-6, TRBV5-1 and TRBV20-1 among four to six TRBV segments more frequent than in controls. Co-batched samples clustered tightly together by F measure.

This CDR3 region has 15 residues. V lost 0 bases and J lost 12, with 15 bases in between. The germline V gene has CDR1 SGHTA and CDR2 FQGNSA. Source material: blood. The TCR originated in a girl aged 2-10 years with multiple sclerosis. The rearrangement joins TRBV7-2 to TRBJ1-6; tentatively, D is TRBD1 (5 bases). Here the CDR3 DNA reads TGTGCCAGCAGCTTAGCGGGTGTTCTGGGGGAACCCCTCCACTTT. Amino acids: CASSLAGVLGEPLHF.